A selection of T cell receptor beta chains follows, all from one sample in a study of preoperative IRX-2 immunotherapy in early breast cancer. TCRdb keeps only in-frame clones here, not all; method: immunoSEQ multiplex PCR. The sample holds some 840 clones; 65% to 75% are singletons and the top ten take roughly 9.7%. The source was tumor tissue, collected after IRX-2 immunotherapy. The receptors shown here come from a human donor with breast cancer. CDR3s include the opening cysteine and the closing phenylalanine or tryptophan. D genes are given only for firm matches. The size of a clone is reported for some rows only, either as once, few or many, or as a class for expanded clones.

clone_size: NA
v_call: TRBV6-8
j_call: TRBJ1-3
d_call: TRBD1
cdr3_aa: CASSRQGSSGNTIYF
cdr3_nt: TGTGCCAGCAGTCGACAGGGAAGCTCTGGAAACACCATATATTTT

clone_size: NA
v_call: TRBV19
j_call: TRBJ1-5
d_call: NA
cdr3_aa: CASSSAWRGNQPQHF
cdr3_nt: TGTGCCAGTAGTAGCGCGTGGAGGGGCAATCAGCCCCAGCATTTT

clone_size: NA
v_call: TRBV16
j_call: TRBJ2-1
d_call: NA
cdr3_aa: CASSPTRTNEQFF
cdr3_nt: TGTGCCAGCAGCCCGACCAGGACTAATGAGCAGTTCTTC

clone_size: NA
v_call: TRBV6-8
j_call: TRBJ2-1
d_call: TRBD2
cdr3_aa: CASSATSGGYNEQFF
cdr3_nt: TGTGCCAGCAGTGCAACTAGCGGGGGTTACAATGAGCAGTTCTTC

clone_size: NA
v_call: TRBV23-1
j_call: TRBJ1-4
d_call: NA
cdr3_aa: CASSQSVAFRGYNEKLFF
cdr3_nt: TGCGCCAGCAGTCAATCGGTAGCTTTTCGGGGATATAATGAAAAACTGTTTTTT

clone_size: NA
v_call: TRBV7-4
j_call: TRBJ2-7
d_call: NA
cdr3_aa: CASSLEGRGAYEQYF
cdr3_nt: TGTGCCAGCAGCTTAGAGGGCAGGGGAGCCTACGAGCAGTACTTC

clone_size: NA
v_call: TRBV11-3
j_call: TRBJ1-2
d_call: NA
cdr3_aa: CASRPPTAPGPNYGYTF
cdr3_nt: TGTGCCAGCAGACCTCCCACCGCCCCGGGCCCAAACTATGGCTACACCTTC

clone_size: NA
v_call: TRBV15
j_call: TRBJ2-5
d_call: NA
cdr3_aa: CASSLGPRIRGETQYF
cdr3_nt: TGTGCCAGCAGCTTAGGGCCGAGGATTCGGGGGGAGACCCAGTACTTC

clone_size: few
v_call: TRBV14
j_call: TRBJ1-1
d_call: NA
cdr3_aa: CASSQDWNTEAFF
cdr3_nt: TGTGCCAGCAGCCAAGACTGGAACACTGAAGCTTTCTTT

clone_size: NA
v_call: TRBV7-7
j_call: TRBJ1-2
d_call: NA
cdr3_aa: CASSPGEGSLYGYTF
cdr3_nt: TGTGCCAGCAGCCCCGGAGAGGGATCGCTCTATGGCTACACCTTC

clone_size: NA
v_call: TRBV7-7
j_call: TRBJ2-1
d_call: NA
cdr3_aa: CASSPRISSYNEQFF
cdr3_nt: TGTGCCAGCAGCCCTAGAATATCCTCCTACAATGAGCAGTTCTTC

clone_size: NA
v_call: TRBV12-5
j_call: TRBJ1-5
d_call: NA
cdr3_aa: CASKRGSSNQPQHF
cdr3_nt: TGTGCCAGCAAACGGGGCTCTTCCAATCAGCCCCAGCATTTT

clone_size: NA
v_call: TRBV19
j_call: TRBJ2-7
d_call: TRBD1
cdr3_aa: CASSPTRTGSSYEQYF
cdr3_nt: TGTGCCAGTAGTCCCACCCGGACAGGGTCATCCTACGAGCAGTACTTC

clone_size: few
v_call: TRBV6-8
j_call: TRBJ1-4
d_call: NA
cdr3_aa: CASALSHEDRINEKLFF
cdr3_nt: TGTGCCAGCGCCCTCTCCCACGAAGACAGGATTAATGAAAAACTGTTTTTT

clone_size: NA
v_call: TRBV28
j_call: TRBJ2-1
d_call: TRBD2
cdr3_aa: CASSPAGGPSHNEQFF
cdr3_nt: TGTGCCAGCAGCCCAGCGGGAGGGCCCTCCCACAATGAGCAGTTCTTC

clone_size: NA
v_call: TRBV6-8
j_call: TRBJ1-6
d_call: TRBD1
cdr3_aa: CASSYGQAASPLHF
cdr3_nt: TGTGCCAGCAGTTACGGACAGGCAGCCTCACCCCTCCACTTT

clone_size: NA
v_call: TRBV5-1
j_call: TRBJ2-5
d_call: NA
cdr3_aa: CASSHPPGLSQETQYF
cdr3_nt: TGCGCCAGCAGCCATCCACCGGGACTGTCGCAAGAGACCCAGTACTTC